The 13 T cell receptor beta chains in this list originate from one sample, sequenced in a study of T cell repertoires in cytomegalovirus infection. A single record per CDR3 protein comes from TCRdb applying MiXCR to the reads. Of more than 400,000 distinct CDR3 sequences detected, about 26% appear once; the ten largest clones hold approximately 13%. What was sequenced was PBMCs. The source of these receptors is a human donor in good health (CMV status not recorded). Some clones in this sample may be carry-over from other donors' samples.

This rearrangement joins TRBV10-3 to TRBJ2-3, with 9 bases that match TRBD2. The CDR3 spans 13 residues. Germline-derived CDR1 and CDR2 are ENHRY and SYGVKD. J gave up 4 bases and V 11 bases, and 7 bases lay outside the gene matches. The CDR3 sequence is CAAQREDSDTQYF. CDR3 coding DNA: TGTGCCGCTCAGCGGGAGGACTCAGATACGCAGTATTTT.

This clonotype was counted a few times. The genes are TRBV5-1 and TRBJ1-1; D ambiguous. Germline-derived CDR1 and CDR2 are SGHRS and YFSETQ. The CDR3 loop spans 12 amino acids. Trimming pared 5 bases from V and 8 bases from J, leaving 13 bases between. CDR3 bases: TGCGCCAGCAGTTCAAAGCCGGGGGAAGCTTTCTTT. Translating it yields CASSSKPGEAFF. Filled out from reference TRBV5-1 and TRBJ1-1, the complete variable domain reads KAGVTQTPRYLIKTRGQQVTLSCSPISGHRSVSWYQQTPGQGLQFLFEYFSETQRNKGNFPGRFSGRQFSNSRSEMNVSTLELGDSALYLCASSSKPGEAFFGQGTRLTVV.

In its sample, this clonotype was seen once. With a much larger clone just one base away, this may be a read error. The chain joins TRBV12-3 or TRBV12-4 to TRBJ2-2, with a weak D call TRBD2 (7 bases). The CDR3 covers 15 residues. The CDR3 spells CAWSGGRVNTGEPFF. The DNA for the CDR3 is TGTGCCTGGTCCGGGGGGCGCGTGAACACCGGGGAGCCGTTTTTT.

This chain joins TRBV24-1 and TRBJ1-5; D unresolved. This CDR3 has 14 residues. Trimming removed 2 bases from V and 4 bases from J, with 8 bases in between. Germline V lookup: CDR1 KGHDR, CDR2 SFDVKD. The CDR3 sequence is CATSDSSANQPQHF. The CDR3 bases are TGTGCCACCAGTGATTCCTCAGCAAATCAGCCCCAGCATTTT.

The chain carries TRBV12-5 and TRBJ2-3; D is undetermined. The length of the CDR3 is 15 residues. The germline CDR1 and CDR2 sequences are LGHNT and FRNRAP. V was cut by 5 bases and J by 0 bases, with 12 bases left in between. Here the CDR3 reads CASGLSRESTDTQYF. Here the CDR3 DNA reads TGTGCTAGTGGTCTCTCACGAGAGAGCACAGATACGCAGTATTTT.

This clonotype was counted many times. The genes are TRBV7-2 and TRBJ2-3, with D unresolved. This CDR3 region has 14 residues. From germline, CDR1 is SGHTA and CDR2 FQGNSA. Trimming removed 3 bases from V and 3 bases from J, with 10 bases in between. CDR3: CASSLFISTDTQYF. The CDR3, as DNA: TGTGCCAGCAGCTTGTTTATTTCAACAGATACGCAGTATTTT. Variable domain in full (rest from reference TRBV7-2 and TRBJ2-3): GAGVSQSPSNKVTEKGKDVELRCDPISGHTALYWYRQSLGQGLEFLIYFQGNSAPDKSGLPSDRFSAERTGGSVSTLTIQRTQQEDSAVYLCASSLFISTDTQYFGPGTRLTVL.

About this clonotype itself: Its ends do not fully match the called genes, so a read error is possible. DNA of the CDR3: TGTGCCAGCAGCCCCAAGAGGAGTAAAGACTTC. Translating it yields CASSPKRSKDF. The V call is TRBV7-4, the J call TRBJ1-2, with D uncertain. The CDR3 runs to 11 residues. Germline V gives CDR1 SGHVT, CDR2 SQSDAQ. The full variable domain, in which reference TRBV7-4 and TRBJ1-2 provide the parts outside the CDR3, is GAGVSQSPRYKVAKRGRDVALRCDSISGHVTLYWYRQTLGQGSEVLTYSQSDAQRDKSGRPSGRFSAERPERSVSTLKIQRTEQGDSAVYLCASSPKRSKDFGSGTRLTVV.

The rearrangement links TRBV6-2 or TRBV6-3 to TRBJ1-1, with D hard to call. The CDR3 covers 15 residues. In germline, CDR1 is MNHEY, CDR2 SVGEGT. V shed 6 bases and J shed 5 bases, with 19 bases lying between them. The CDR3 nucleotides are TGTGCCAGCAGGCGATTTGGAATTGTAGAAACTGAAGCTTTCTTT. Encoded protein: CASRRFGIVETEAFF.

J is TRBJ2-1 and V is TRBV3-1, with D possibly TRBD1 on 6 matching bases. This CDR3 comprises 15 residues. The V end was cut by 2 bases, the J end by 3 bases, with 11 bases between. From germline, CDR1 is LGHDT and CDR2 YNNKEL (reference sequence). CDR3 residues: CASSQLAGDYNEQFF. The CDR3, as DNA: TGTGCCAGCAGCCAACTAGCAGGGGACTACAATGAGCAGTTCTTC.

This clonotype was found a few times. The rearrangement joins TRBV7-2 to TRBJ2-5; 8 bases are a match to TRBD1. The CDR3 spans 17 residues. Trimming at V came to 1 base and at J to 5 bases, leaving 12 bases not matched to a gene. The V gene's germline CDR1 is SGHTA and CDR2 FQGNSA. DNA of the CDR3: TGTGCCAGCAGCTTAGGCCCAGGGGGCGCCTGGGGGGAGACCCAGTACTTC. As protein: CASSLGPGGAWGETQYF.

This chain connects TRBV5-1 to TRBJ1-1; D gene uncertain. The germline V gene has CDR1 SGHRS and CDR2 YFSETQ. Trimming shortened V by 6 bases and J by 4 bases, and 16 bases separated the two germline ends. The CDR3 length is 14 residues. As DNA, the CDR3 is TGCGCCAGCACACCCACTCATTTAGGCACTGAAGCTTTCTTT. Its translation: CASTPTHLGTEAFF.

This clonotype has a handful of counts. V gene TRBV11-2 combines with J gene TRBJ2-1; TRBD2 matches 8 bases. With 5 bases clipped from V and 0 bases from J, the junction kept 9 bases outside the gene matches. In germline, CDR1 is SGHAT, CDR2 FQNNGV. The CDR3 totals 17 residues. The CDR3 loop is CASSGRTSSSSYNEQFF. CDR3 bases: TGTGCCAGCAGCGGCAGGACTAGCTCAAGCTCCTACAATGAGCAGTTCTTC.

The rearrangement joins TRBV27 to TRBJ2-3, with 11 nucleotides matching TRBD2. V lost 5 bases, J lost 0 bases, and 7 bases stayed unmatched. The germline V gene has CDR1 MNHEY and CDR2 SMNVEV (reference sequence). The CDR3 is 17 residues long. DNA for the CDR3: TGTGCCAGCAGTCGTAGACTAGCGGGAACTAGCACAGATACGCAGTATTTT. Encoded protein: CASSRRLAGTSTDTQYF.